The T cell receptor beta chain under discussion was sequenced for a study of blood T cell repertoires in COVID-19. Across the study: Italy, Spain and the United States were the sources of the convalescent and acute COVID-19 samples.

Sequencing used immunoSEQ multiplex PCR; TCRdb keeps in-frame clones, though not all of them. The table has about 76,000 clones, about 86% seen once; the top ten hold about a sixth. Sequenced input: peripheral blood. This TCR came from a human donor in a cohort sampled during active COVID-19.

The CDR3 sequence: CASSLSAPSVQYF. The DNA of the CDR3 is TGTGCCAGCAGTCTCAGCGCCCCCTCGGTGCAGTACTTC. The rearrangement joins TRBV6-2 or TRBV6-3 to TRBJ2-7, with D unresolved. CDR3 size: 13 residues. CDR1 and CDR2 (germline): MNHEY, SVGEGT. Trimming pared 5 bases from V and 9 bases from J, leaving 17 bases between.